These T cell receptor beta chains were read from a single sample in a study of T cell repertoires in cytomegalovirus infection. TCRdb reanalysed the reads using MiXCR and keeps one entry per CDR3 protein. The sample includes roughly 310,000 distinct CDR3 sequences, about 28% seen only once; the top ten take roughly 20%. No antigen is known for these receptors. Material: cultured PBMCs, obtained from culture after CMV antigen stimulation. Source of these receptors: a human donor in good health (CMV status not recorded). Some clones in this sample may be carry-over from other donors' samples. The CDR3 runs from the conserved cysteine through the conserved F or W. The D gene is left open where the match is weak. Only part of the rows carry a size: once, few, many, or a class if the clone is expanded.

J gene: TRBJ1-1; V gene: TRBV28; D gene: -; clone size: few; CDR3 protein: CAITGSDTEAFF; CDR3 DNA: TGTGCCATCACAGGGTCGGACACTGAAGCTTTCTTT
J gene: TRBJ2-5; V gene: TRBV7-2; D gene: -; clone size: many; CDR3 protein: CASTPRSPETQYF; CDR3 DNA: TGTGCCAGCACCCCTAGAAGCCCAGAGACCCAGTACTTC
J gene: TRBJ2-7; V gene: TRBV7-2; D gene: -; clone size: few; CDR3 protein: CASSLMEGASYEQYF; CDR3 DNA: TGTGCCAGCAGCTTAATGGAAGGGGCGTCCTACGAGCAGTACTTC
J gene: TRBJ2-3; V gene: TRBV4-3; D gene: -; clone size: once; CDR3 protein: CASSQEAGTDTQYF; CDR3 DNA: TGCGCCAGCAGCCAAGAGGCAGGCACAGATACGCAGTATTTT
J gene: TRBJ2-7; V gene: TRBV27; D gene: TRBD2; clone size: few; CDR3 protein: CASTERRGGPGEQYF; CDR3 DNA: TGTGCCAGCACCGAGCGTCGGGGAGGGCCAGGCGAGCAGTACTTC
J gene: TRBJ1-1; V gene: TRBV6-5; D gene: TRBD1; clone size: few; CDR3 protein: CASSYPKAGGDTEAFF; CDR3 DNA: TGTGCCAGCAGTTACCCGAAGGCAGGGGGTGATACTGAAGCTTTCTTT
J gene: TRBJ1-5; V gene: TRBV7-9; D gene: TRBD1; clone size: -; CDR3 protein: CASSTTGGNQPQHF; CDR3 DNA: TGTGCCAGCAGCACGACAGGGGGCAATCAGCCCCAGCATTTT
J gene: TRBJ1-6; V gene: TRBV27; D gene: -; clone size: few; CDR3 protein: CASYRGRGNSPLHF; CDR3 DNA: TGTGCCAGCTACCGCGGCCGGGGAAATTCACCCCTCCACTTT
J gene: TRBJ2-1; V gene: TRBV4-1; D gene: -; clone size: few; CDR3 protein: CASSQDWTGQFF; CDR3 DNA: TGTGCCAGCAGCCAAGATTGGACGGGGCAGTTCTTC
J gene: TRBJ2-7; V gene: TRBV7-2; D gene: TRBD2; clone size: few; CDR3 protein: CASSLLAGEIHEQYF; CDR3 DNA: TGTGCCAGCAGCCTACTAGCGGGAGAGATCCACGAGCAGTACTTC
J gene: TRBJ1-1; V gene: TRBV7-9; D gene: TRBD1; clone size: -; CDR3 protein: CASSPRQGAKAFF; CDR3 DNA: TGTGCCAGCAGCCCAAGACAGGGGGCTAAAGCTTTCTTT
J gene: TRBJ2-7; V gene: TRBV6-1; D gene: TRBD1; clone size: -; CDR3 protein: CASTHQTGTNEQYF; CDR3 DNA: TGTGCCAGCACCCACCAGACAGGGACCAACGAGCAGTACTTC
J gene: TRBJ2-5; V gene: TRBV15; D gene: TRBD2; clone size: -; CDR3 protein: CATSHGEVGGARETQYF; CDR3 DNA: TGTGCCACCAGCCATGGGGAAGTCGGGGGGGCCCGAGAGACCCAGTACTTC
J gene: TRBJ1-5; V gene: TRBV28; D gene: TRBD1; clone size: -; CDR3 protein: CASSSLTGGLGNQPQHF; CDR3 DNA: TGTGCCAGCAGTTCCCTAACAGGGGGCCTTGGCAATCAGCCCCAGCATTTT
J gene: TRBJ2-7; V gene: TRBV12-3/TRBV12-4; D gene: -; clone size: many; CDR3 protein: CASTFGTPYEQYF; CDR3 DNA: TGTGCCAGCACCTTCGGGACTCCCTACGAGCAGTACTTC
J gene: TRBJ1-4; V gene: TRBV25-1; D gene: -; clone size: -; CDR3 protein: CASSVNLGAEKLFF; CDR3 DNA: TGTGCCAGCAGTGTAAACCTTGGGGCTGAAAAACTGTTTTTT
J gene: TRBJ1-5; V gene: TRBV7-8; D gene: -; clone size: -; CDR3 protein: CASSMTVSPGPQHF; CDR3 DNA: TGTGCCAGCAGCATGACAGTCTCTCCCGGTCCCCAGCATTTT
J gene: TRBJ2-1; V gene: TRBV10-3; D gene: TRBD1; clone size: -; CDR3 protein: CAISESGQTGDSEQFF; CDR3 DNA: TGTGCCATCAGTGAGTCGGGGCAGACAGGGGACAGTGAGCAGTTCTTC
J gene: TRBJ2-5; V gene: TRBV7-2; D gene: -; clone size: many; CDR3 protein: CASSFGGLGETQYF; CDR3 DNA: TGTGCCAGCAGCTTCGGGGGCCTAGGGGAGACCCAGTACTTC
J gene: TRBJ1-2; V gene: TRBV6-6; D gene: -; clone size: -; CDR3 protein: CASSESGTFGYTF; CDR3 DNA: TGTGCCAGCAGTGAGTCCGGGACTTTCGGCTACACCTTC
J gene: TRBJ1-5; V gene: TRBV7-2; D gene: TRBD1; clone size: -; CDR3 protein: CASSSSVRGGQPQHF; CDR3 DNA: TGTGCCAGCAGCTCCTCCGTCAGGGGGGGCCAGCCCCAGCATTTT
J gene: TRBJ1-1; V gene: TRBV6-6; D gene: -; clone size: -; CDR3 protein: CASSPWDVKF; CDR3 DNA: TGTGCCAGCAGTCCTTGGGACGTAAAATTT
J gene: TRBJ1-5; V gene: TRBV3-1; D gene: -; clone size: -; CDR3 protein: CASSQAGDNQPQHF; CDR3 DNA: TGTGCCAGCAGCCAAGCAGGCGACAATCAGCCCCAGCATTTT
J gene: TRBJ2-1; V gene: TRBV12-3/TRBV12-4; D gene: TRBD2; clone size: -; CDR3 protein: CASSLGSGGDNEQFF; CDR3 DNA: TGTGCCAGCAGTTTAGGAAGCGGGGGGGACAATGAGCAGTTCTTC
J gene: TRBJ1-1; V gene: TRBV6-2/TRBV6-3; D gene: -; clone size: -; CDR3 protein: CASSMSANTEAFF; CDR3 DNA: TGTGCCAGCAGTATGTCAGCGAACACTGAAGCTTTCTTT
J gene: TRBJ1-1; V gene: TRBV5-4; D gene: -; clone size: -; CDR3 protein: CASSFSVMNTEAFF; CDR3 DNA: TGTGCCAGCAGCTTTTCCGTCATGAACACTGAAGCTTTCTTT
J gene: TRBJ1-5; V gene: TRBV28; D gene: -; clone size: -; CDR3 protein: CASSPSGRQPQHF; CDR3 DNA: TGTGCCAGCAGTCCCTCAGGGAGACAGCCCCAGCATTTT
J gene: TRBJ2-1; V gene: TRBV20-1; D gene: -; clone size: -; CDR3 protein: CSASMSWDKEFF; CDR3 DNA: TGCAGTGCTAGTATGTCGTGGGACAAAGAGTTCTTC
J gene: TRBJ1-2; V gene: TRBV19; D gene: -; clone size: many; CDR3 protein: CASSPRTNQANYGYTF; CDR3 DNA: TGTGCCAGTAGTCCGCGGACAAATCAGGCTAACTATGGCTACACCTTC
J gene: TRBJ2-7; V gene: TRBV28; D gene: -; clone size: -; CDR3 protein: CASRTSSPYEQYF; CDR3 DNA: TGTGCCAGCAGGACTAGTAGCCCCTACGAGCAGTACTTC
J gene: TRBJ1-2; V gene: TRBV6-1; D gene: -; clone size: -; CDR3 protein: CASSEAVTFNYGYTF; CDR3 DNA: TGTGCCAGCAGTGAAGCGGTCACATTTAACTATGGCTACACCTTC
J gene: TRBJ2-3; V gene: TRBV13; D gene: TRBD2; clone size: -; CDR3 protein: CASSLGTSGGDTQYF; CDR3 DNA: TGTGCCAGCAGCCTGGGGACTAGCGGGGGAGATACGCAGTATTTT
J gene: TRBJ2-7; V gene: TRBV27; D gene: -; clone size: few; CDR3 protein: CASSLGGAGVYEQYF; CDR3 DNA: TGTGCCAGCAGCCTGGGAGGGGCAGGGGTCTACGAGCAGTACTTC
J gene: TRBJ2-7; V gene: TRBV6-6; D gene: -; clone size: few; CDR3 protein: CASNPSDLSYEQYF; CDR3 DNA: TGTGCCAGCAACCCTAGCGACCTCTCCTACGAGCAGTACTTC
J gene: TRBJ2-1; V gene: TRBV13; D gene: TRBD2; clone size: few; CDR3 protein: CASRERESWGNNEQFF; CDR3 DNA: TGTGCCAGCCGCGAGCGGGAGTCTTGGGGAAACAATGAGCAGTTCTTC
J gene: TRBJ1-1; V gene: TRBV12-3/TRBV12-4; D gene: -; clone size: few; CDR3 protein: CASIREGIPEAFF; CDR3 DNA: TGTGCCAGCATCCGGGAGGGTATCCCTGAAGCTTTCTTT
J gene: TRBJ1-2; V gene: TRBV19; D gene: -; clone size: few; CDR3 protein: CASMAGVPNYGYTF; CDR3 DNA: TGTGCCAGTATGGCAGGCGTTCCTAACTATGGCTACACCTTC
J gene: TRBJ2-7; V gene: TRBV7-2; D gene: TRBD2; clone size: many; CDR3 protein: CASSLEGAGGSYEQYF; CDR3 DNA: TGTGCCAGCAGCTTAGAAGGTGCGGGAGGTTCCTACGAGCAGTACTTC
J gene: TRBJ2-1; V gene: TRBV10-3; D gene: TRBD2; clone size: once; CDR3 protein: CAITVQPGLFDNEQFF; CDR3 DNA: TGTGCCATCACAGTGCAGCCGGGACTATTCGACAATGAGCAGTTCTTC
J gene: TRBJ2-7; V gene: TRBV7-2; D gene: -; clone size: few; CDR3 protein: CASSPRRTGPSSYEQYF; CDR3 DNA: TGTGCCAGCAGCCCTCGTCGTACAGGACCCTCGTCCTACGAGCAGTACTTC
J gene: TRBJ2-7; V gene: TRBV11-1; D gene: -; clone size: few; CDR3 protein: CASSSQGSNLAYEQYF; CDR3 DNA: TGTGCCAGCAGCTCCCAAGGGTCCAACTTGGCCTACGAGCAGTACTTC
J gene: TRBJ1-5; V gene: TRBV20-1; D gene: -; clone size: few; CDR3 protein: CSAGGGSSNQPQHF; CDR3 DNA: TGCAGTGCAGGGGGGGGTAGTAGCAATCAGCCCCAGCATTTT
J gene: TRBJ1-2; V gene: TRBV12-3/TRBV12-4; D gene: -; clone size: -; CDR3 protein: CASSFDSRGVYGYTF; CDR3 DNA: TGTGCCAGCAGTTTTGATTCAAGGGGAGTCTATGGCTACACCTTC
J gene: TRBJ1-2; V gene: TRBV7-3; D gene: TRBD1; clone size: -; CDR3 protein: CASSEGQGGYGYTF; CDR3 DNA: TGTGCCAGCAGCGAGGGACAGGGCGGCTATGGCTACACCTTC
J gene: TRBJ2-3; V gene: TRBV20-1; D gene: TRBD2; clone size: few; CDR3 protein: CSAGSGTEADTQYF; CDR3 DNA: TGCAGTGCTGGCAGCGGGACCGAGGCAGATACGCAGTATTTT
J gene: TRBJ2-1; V gene: TRBV5-1; D gene: TRBD1; clone size: -; CDR3 protein: CASSLADREAEQFF; CDR3 DNA: TGCGCCAGCAGCTTGGCGGACAGGGAGGCTGAGCAGTTCTTC
J gene: TRBJ2-5; V gene: TRBV9; D gene: TRBD2; clone size: -; CDR3 protein: CASSVELAGRETQYF; CDR3 DNA: TGTGCCAGCAGCGTAGAACTAGCGGGAAGAGAGACCCAGTACTTC
J gene: TRBJ2-1; V gene: TRBV7-6; D gene: TRBD1; clone size: -; CDR3 protein: CASSRGTGSEQFF; CDR3 DNA: TGTGCCAGCAGCCGGGGGACAGGATCCGAGCAGTTCTTC
J gene: TRBJ1-1; V gene: TRBV7-9; D gene: TRBD1; clone size: few; CDR3 protein: CASRVQGINTEAFF; CDR3 DNA: TGTGCCAGCAGGGTACAGGGGATAAACACTGAAGCTTTCTTT